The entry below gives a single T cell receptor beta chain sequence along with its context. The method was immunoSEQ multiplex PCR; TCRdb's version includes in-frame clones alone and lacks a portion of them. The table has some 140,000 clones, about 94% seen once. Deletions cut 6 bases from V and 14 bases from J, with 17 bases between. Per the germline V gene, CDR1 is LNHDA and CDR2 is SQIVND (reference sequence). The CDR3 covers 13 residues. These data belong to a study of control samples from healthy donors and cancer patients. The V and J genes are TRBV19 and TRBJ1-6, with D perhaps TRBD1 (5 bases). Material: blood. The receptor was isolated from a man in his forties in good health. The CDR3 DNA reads TGTGCCAGTAGCCTTCTCGAGGGACGAGCCCTCCACTTT. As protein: CASSLLEGRALHF.